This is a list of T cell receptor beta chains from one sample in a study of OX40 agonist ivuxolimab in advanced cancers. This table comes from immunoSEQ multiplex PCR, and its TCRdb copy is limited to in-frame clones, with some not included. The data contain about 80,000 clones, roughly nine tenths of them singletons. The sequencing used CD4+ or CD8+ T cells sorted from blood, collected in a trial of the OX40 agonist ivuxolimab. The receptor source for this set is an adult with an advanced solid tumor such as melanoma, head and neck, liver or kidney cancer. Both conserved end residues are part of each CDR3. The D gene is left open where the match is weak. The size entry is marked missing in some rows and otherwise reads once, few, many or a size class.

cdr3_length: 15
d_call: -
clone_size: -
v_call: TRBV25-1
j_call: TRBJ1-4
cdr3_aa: CASSDTRQVNEKLFF

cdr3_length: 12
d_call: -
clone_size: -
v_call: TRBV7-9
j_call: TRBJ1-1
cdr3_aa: CASSYSGTEAFF

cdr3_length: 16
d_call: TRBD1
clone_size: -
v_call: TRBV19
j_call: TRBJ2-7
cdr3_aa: CASSPRRTGLPYEQYF

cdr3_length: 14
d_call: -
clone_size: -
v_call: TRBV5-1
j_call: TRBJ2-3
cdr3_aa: CASSLVDSTDTQYF

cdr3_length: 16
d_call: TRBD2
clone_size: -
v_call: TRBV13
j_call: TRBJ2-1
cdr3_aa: CASSPPGLAGDHEQFF

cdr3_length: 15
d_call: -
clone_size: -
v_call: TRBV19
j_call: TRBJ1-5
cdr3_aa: CASREGVGSNQPQHF

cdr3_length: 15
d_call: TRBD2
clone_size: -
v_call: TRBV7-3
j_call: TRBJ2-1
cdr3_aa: CASSLTGTSGSKQFF

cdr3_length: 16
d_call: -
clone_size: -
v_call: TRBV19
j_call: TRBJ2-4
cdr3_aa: CASSITTSLAKNIQYF

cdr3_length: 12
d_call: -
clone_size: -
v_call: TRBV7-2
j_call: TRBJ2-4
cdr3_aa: CASSLRKDIQYF

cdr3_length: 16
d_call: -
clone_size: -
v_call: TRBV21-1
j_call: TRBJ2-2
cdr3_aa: CASSRSNRDKGRELFF

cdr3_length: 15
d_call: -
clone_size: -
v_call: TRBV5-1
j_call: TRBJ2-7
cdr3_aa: CASSLTGQNLYEQYF

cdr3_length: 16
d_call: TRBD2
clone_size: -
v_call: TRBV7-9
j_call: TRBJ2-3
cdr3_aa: CASSPPRAGGADTQYF

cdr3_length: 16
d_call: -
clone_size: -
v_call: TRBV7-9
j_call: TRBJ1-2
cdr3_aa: CASSLGGSSTNYGYTF

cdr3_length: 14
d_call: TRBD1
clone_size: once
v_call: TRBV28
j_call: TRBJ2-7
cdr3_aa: CATAPTGVIYEQYF

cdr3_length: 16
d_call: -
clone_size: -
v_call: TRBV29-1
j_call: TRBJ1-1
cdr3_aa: CSDGPEGVGRDTEAFF

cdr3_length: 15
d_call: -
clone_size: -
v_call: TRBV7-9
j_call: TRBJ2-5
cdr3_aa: CASSLDGRAGETQYF

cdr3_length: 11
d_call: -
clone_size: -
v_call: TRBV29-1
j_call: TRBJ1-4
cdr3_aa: CSVNSNEKLFF

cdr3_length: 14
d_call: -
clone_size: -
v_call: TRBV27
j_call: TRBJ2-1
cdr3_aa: CASSPAGLRNEQFF

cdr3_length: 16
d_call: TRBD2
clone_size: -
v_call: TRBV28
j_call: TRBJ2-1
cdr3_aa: CASSHITSGSYNEQFF

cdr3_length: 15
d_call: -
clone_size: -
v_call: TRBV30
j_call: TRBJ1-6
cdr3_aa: CAWRCGSGCHSPLHF

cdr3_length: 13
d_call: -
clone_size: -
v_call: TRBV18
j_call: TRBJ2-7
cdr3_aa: CASSPGYRDEQYF

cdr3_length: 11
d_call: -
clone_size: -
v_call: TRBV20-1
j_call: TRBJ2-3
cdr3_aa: CSAPLADTQYF

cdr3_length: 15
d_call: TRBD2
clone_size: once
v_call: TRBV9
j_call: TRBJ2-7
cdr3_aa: CASSRGGRASYEQYF

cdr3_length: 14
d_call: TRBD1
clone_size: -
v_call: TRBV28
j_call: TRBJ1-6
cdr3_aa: CASSPTGAYSPLHF

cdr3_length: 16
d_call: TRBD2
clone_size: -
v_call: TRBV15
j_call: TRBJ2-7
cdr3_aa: CATSRTTSGGTYEQYF

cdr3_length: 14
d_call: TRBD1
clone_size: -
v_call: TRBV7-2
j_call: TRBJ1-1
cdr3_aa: CASSITGENTEAFF

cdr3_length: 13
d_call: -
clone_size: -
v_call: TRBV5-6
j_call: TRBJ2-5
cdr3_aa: CASSIGGQETQYF

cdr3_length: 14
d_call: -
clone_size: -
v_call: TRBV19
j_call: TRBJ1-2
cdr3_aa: CASSIDGRNYGYTF

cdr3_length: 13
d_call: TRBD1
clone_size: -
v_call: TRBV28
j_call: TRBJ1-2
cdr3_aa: CASSPGGYNGYTF

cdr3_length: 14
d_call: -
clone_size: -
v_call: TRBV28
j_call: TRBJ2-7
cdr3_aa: CASSSSDRYYEQYF

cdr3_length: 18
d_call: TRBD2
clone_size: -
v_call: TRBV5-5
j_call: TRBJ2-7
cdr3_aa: CASSLRLAGGSGSYEQYF

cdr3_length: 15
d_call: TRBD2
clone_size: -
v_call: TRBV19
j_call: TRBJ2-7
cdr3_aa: CASSRAWGGGREQYF

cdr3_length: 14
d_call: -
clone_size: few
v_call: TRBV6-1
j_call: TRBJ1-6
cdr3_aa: CASSAGPYNSPLHF

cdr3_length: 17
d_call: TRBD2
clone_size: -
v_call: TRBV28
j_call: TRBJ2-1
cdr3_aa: CASSFSTSGTSYNEQFF

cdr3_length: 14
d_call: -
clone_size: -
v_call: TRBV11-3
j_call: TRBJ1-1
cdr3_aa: CASSLGRSSTEAFF

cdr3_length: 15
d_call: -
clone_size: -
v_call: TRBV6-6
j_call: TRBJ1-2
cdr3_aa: CASSYAGGADYGYTF

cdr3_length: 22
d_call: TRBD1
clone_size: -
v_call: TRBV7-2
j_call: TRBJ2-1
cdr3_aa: CASSLAPRQGARWLAAYNEQFF

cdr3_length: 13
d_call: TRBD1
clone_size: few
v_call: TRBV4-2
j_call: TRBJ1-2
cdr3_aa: CASSTGQEYGYTF

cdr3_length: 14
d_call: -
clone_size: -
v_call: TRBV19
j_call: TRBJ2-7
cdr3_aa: CASNRGRGSYEQYF

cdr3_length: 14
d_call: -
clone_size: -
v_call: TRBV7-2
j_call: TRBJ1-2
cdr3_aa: CASSLPQNLFGYTF

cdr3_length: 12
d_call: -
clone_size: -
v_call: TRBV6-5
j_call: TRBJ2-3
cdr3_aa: CASSYTGDTQYF

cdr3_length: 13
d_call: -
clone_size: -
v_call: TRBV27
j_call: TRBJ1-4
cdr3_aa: CANRQILNEKLFF